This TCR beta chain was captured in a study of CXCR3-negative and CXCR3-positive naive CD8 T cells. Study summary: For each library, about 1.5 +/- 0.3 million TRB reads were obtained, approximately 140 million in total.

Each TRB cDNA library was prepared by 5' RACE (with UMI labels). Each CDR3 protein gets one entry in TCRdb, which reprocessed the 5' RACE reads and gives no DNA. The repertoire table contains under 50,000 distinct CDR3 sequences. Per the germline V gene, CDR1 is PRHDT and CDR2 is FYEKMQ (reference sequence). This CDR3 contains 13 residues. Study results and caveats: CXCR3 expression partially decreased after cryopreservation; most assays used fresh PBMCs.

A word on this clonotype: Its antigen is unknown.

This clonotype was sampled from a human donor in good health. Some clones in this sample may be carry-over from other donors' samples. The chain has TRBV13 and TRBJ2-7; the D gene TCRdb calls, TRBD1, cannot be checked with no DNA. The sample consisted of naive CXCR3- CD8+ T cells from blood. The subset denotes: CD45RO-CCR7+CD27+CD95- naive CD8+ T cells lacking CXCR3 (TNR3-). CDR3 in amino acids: CASNRMGDYEQYF.